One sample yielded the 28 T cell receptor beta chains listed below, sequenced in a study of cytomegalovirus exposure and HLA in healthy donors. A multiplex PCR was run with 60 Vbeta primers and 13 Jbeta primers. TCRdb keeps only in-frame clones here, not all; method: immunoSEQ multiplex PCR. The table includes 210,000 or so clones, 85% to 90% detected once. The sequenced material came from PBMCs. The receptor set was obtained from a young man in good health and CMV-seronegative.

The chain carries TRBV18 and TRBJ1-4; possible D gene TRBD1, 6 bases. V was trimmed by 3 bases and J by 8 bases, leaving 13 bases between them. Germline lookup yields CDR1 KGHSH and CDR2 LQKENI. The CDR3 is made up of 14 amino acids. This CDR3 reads CASSPMGAGEKLFF. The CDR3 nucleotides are TGTGCCAGCTCACCGATGGGGGCGGGCGAAAAACTGTTTTTT. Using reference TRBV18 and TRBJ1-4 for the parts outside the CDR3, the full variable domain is NAGVMQNPRHLVRRRGQEARLRCSPMKGHSHVYWYRQLPEEGLKFMVYLQKENIIDESGMPKERFSAEFPKEGPSILRIQQVVRGDSAAYFCASSPMGAGEKLFFGSGTQLSVL.

In DNA form, the CDR3 reads TGTGCCAGCACCCCCGACGGGGCGGGGGCCAGAACCCAGTACTTC. Translating gives CASTPDGAGARTQYF. V is TRBV5-6 and J is TRBJ2-5; a possible D gene is TRBD2 (7 bases). CDR1 is SGHDT, CDR2 YYEEEE, per germline. CDR3 length: 15 residues. V was trimmed by 6 bases and J by 8 bases, leaving 23 bases between them. The variable domain in full, completed from reference TRBV5-6 and TRBJ2-5, reads DAGVTQSPTHLIKTRGQQVTLRCSPKSGHDTVSWYQQALGQGPQFIFQYYEEEERQRGNFPDRFSGHQFPNYSSELNVNALLLGDSALYLCASTPDGAGARTQYFGPGTRLLVL.

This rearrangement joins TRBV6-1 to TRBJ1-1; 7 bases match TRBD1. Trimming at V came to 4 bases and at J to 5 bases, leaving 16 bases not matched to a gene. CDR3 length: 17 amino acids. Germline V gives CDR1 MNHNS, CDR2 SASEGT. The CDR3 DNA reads TGTGCCAGCAGTGCCTCCTCAGGGGGTTCTAAAGGGACTGAAGCTTTCTTT. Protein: CASSASSGGSKGTEAFF.

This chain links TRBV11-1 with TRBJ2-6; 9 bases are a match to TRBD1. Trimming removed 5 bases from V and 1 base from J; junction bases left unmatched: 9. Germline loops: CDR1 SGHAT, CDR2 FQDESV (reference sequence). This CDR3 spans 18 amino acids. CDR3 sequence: CASSPGQGRRSGANVLTF. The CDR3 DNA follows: TGTGCCAGCAGCCCCGGACAGGGGCGACGGTCTGGGGCCAACGTCCTGACTTTC.

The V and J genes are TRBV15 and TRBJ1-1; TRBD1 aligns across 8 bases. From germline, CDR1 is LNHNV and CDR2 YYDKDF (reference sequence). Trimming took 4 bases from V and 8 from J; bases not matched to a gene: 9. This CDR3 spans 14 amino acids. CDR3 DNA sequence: TGTGCCACCAGCATGTCAGGGGGCCGAGGGGAAGCTTTCTTT. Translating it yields CATSMSGGRGEAFF.

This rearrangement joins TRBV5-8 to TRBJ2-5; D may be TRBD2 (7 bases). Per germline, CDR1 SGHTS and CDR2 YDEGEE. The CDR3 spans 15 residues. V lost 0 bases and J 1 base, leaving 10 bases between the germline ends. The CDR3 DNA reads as TGTGCCAGCAGCTTGGCGGGGGGCCTCCAAGAGACCCAGTACTTC. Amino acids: CASSLAGGLQETQYF.

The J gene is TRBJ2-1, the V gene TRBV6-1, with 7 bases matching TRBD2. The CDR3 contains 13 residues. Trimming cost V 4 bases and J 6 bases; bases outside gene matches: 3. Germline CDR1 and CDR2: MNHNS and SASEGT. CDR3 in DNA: TGTGCCAGCAGTGTTCGGGGGGTCAATGAGCAGTTCTTC. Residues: CASSVRGVNEQFF.

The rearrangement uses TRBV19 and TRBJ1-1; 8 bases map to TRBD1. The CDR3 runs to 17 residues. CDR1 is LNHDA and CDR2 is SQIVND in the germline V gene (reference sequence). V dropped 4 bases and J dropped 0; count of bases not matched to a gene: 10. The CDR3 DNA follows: TGTGCCAGTAGTACCTCCGACAGGGGTTTATTGAACACTGAAGCTTTCTTT. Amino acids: CASSTSDRGLLNTEAFF.

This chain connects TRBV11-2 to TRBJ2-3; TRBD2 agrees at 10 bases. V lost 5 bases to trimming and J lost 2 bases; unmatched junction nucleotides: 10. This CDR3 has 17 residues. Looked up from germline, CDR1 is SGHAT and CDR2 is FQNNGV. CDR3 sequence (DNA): TGTGCCAGCAGCCCTTCCTTAGCGGGGGGTGCCACAGATACGCAGTATTTT. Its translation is CASSPSLAGGATDTQYF.

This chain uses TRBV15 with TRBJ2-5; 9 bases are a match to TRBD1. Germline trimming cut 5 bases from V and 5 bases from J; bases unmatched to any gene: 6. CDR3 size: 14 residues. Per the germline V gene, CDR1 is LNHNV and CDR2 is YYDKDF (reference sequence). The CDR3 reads CATSGGTGPETQYF. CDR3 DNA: TGTGCCACCAGCGGGGGGACAGGGCCGGAGACCCAGTACTTC.

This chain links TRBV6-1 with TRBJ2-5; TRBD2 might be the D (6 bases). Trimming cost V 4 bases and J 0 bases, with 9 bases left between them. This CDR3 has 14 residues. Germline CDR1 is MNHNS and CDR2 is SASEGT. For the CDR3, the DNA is TGTGCCAGCAGTGGTGGCGGGAACCAAGAGACCCAGTACTTC. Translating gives CASSGGGNQETQYF.

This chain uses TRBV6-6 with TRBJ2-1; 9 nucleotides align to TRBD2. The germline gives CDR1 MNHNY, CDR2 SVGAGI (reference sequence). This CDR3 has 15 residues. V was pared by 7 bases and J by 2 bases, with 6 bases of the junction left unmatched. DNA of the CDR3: TGTGCCAGCATAGGCGGGAGGGCCACCTACAATGAGCAGTTCTTC. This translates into CASIGGRATYNEQFF.

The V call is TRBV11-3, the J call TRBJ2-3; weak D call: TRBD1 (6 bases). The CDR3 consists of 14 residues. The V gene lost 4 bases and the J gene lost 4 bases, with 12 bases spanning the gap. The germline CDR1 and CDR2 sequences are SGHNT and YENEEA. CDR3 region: CASSSSRGADTQYF. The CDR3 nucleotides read TGTGCCAGCAGCTCCTCCAGGGGTGCAGATACGCAGTATTTT.

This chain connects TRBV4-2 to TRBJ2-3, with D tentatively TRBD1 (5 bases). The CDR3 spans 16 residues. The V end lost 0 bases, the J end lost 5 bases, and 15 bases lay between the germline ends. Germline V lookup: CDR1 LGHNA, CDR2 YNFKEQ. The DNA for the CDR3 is TGTGCCAGCAGCCAAGAAGGAGTCAGGGTGGAAGATACGCAGTATTTT. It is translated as CASSQEGVRVEDTQYF.

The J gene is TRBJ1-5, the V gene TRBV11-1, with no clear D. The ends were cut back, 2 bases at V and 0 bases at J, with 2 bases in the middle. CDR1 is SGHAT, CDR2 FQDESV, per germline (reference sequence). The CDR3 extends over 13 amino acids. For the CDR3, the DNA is TGTGCCAGCAGCTTACATAGCAATCAGCCCCAGCATTTT. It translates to CASSLHSNQPQHF.

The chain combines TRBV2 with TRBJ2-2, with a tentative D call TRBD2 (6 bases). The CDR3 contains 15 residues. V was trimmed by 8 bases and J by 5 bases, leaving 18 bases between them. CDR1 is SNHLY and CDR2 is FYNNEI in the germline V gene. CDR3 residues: CASQKEGIRTGELFF. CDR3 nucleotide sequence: TGTGCCAGCCAGAAGGAGGGGATTAGGACCGGGGAGCTGTTTTTT.

The CDR3 nucleotides read TGTGCCAGCAGTTTATTGGGACAGGGGCAGAAGTACTTC. It encodes CASSLLGQGQKYF. This rearrangement joins TRBV27 to TRBJ2-7; 10 nucleotides align to TRBD1. CDR3 length: 13 amino acids. V shed 1 base, J shed 11 bases, and the junction held 5 bases outside the gene matches. In germline, CDR1 is MNHEY, CDR2 SMNVEV (reference sequence).

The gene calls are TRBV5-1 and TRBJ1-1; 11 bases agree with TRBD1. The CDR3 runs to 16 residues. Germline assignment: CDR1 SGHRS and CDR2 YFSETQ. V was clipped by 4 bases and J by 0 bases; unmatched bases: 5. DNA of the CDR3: TGCGCCAGCAGCCAGGGACAGGGGGGACTGAACACTGAAGCTTTCTTT. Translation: CASSQGQGGLNTEAFF.

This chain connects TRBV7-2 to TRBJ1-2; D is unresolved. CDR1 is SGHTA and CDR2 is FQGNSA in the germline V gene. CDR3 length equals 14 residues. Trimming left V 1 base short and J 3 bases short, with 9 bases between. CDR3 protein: CASSLDSSYYGYTF. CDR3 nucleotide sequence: TGTGCCAGCAGCTTAGACAGCTCTTACTATGGCTACACCTTC.

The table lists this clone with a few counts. The CDR3 reads CASSSNRQENTEAFF. The CDR3 region has the DNA TGTGCCAGCAGTTCCAATCGACAGGAGAACACTGAAGCTTTCTTT. This chain uses TRBV28 with TRBJ1-1; weak D call: TRBD1 (6 bases). V lost 4 bases and J lost 1, with 13 bases in between. This CDR3 contains 15 residues. Per the germline V gene, CDR1 is MDHEN and CDR2 is SYDVKM.

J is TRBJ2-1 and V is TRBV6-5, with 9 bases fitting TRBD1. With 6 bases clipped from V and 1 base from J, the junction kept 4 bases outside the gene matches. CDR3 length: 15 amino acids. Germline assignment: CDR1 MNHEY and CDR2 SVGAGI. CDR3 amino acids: CASRPGTGSYNEQFF. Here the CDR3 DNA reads TGTGCCAGCAGACCCGGGACAGGGTCCTACAATGAGCAGTTCTTC.

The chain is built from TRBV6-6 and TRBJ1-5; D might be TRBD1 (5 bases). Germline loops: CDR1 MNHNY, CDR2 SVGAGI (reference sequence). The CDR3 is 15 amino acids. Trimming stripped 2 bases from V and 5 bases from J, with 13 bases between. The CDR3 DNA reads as TGTGCCAGCAGTTACCCAGGCAGGGAAGATCAGCCCCAGCATTTT. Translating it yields CASSYPGREDQPQHF.

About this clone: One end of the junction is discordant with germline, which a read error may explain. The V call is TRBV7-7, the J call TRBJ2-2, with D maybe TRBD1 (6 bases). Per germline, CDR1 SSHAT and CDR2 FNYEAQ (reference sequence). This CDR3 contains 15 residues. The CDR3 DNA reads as TGTGCTAGCAGCTCCCGGGACACCCGCACCGGGGAGCTGTTTTTT. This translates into CASSSRDTRTGELFF.

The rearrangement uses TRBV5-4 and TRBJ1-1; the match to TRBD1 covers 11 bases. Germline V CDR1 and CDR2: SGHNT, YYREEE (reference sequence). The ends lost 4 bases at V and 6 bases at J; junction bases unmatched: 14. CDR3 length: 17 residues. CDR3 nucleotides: TGTGCCAGCAGCCTGGACAGGGGGCTCGATGTGGTCGCTGAAGCTTTCTTT. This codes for CASSLDRGLDVVAEAFF.

The CDR3 region is CASSLAAGSYNEQFF. The DNA for the CDR3 is TGTGCCAGCAGCTTAGCGGCGGGGTCCTACAATGAGCAGTTCTTC. The V gene is TRBV7-9, the J gene TRBJ2-1, with D possibly being TRBD2 (6 bases). Germline loops: CDR1 SEHNR, CDR2 FQNEAQ (reference sequence). V was trimmed by 0 bases and J by 1 base, leaving 7 bases between them. The CDR3 covers 15 residues.

CDR3 sequence reads: CASSVPRQGGTDTQYF. DNA for the CDR3: TGCGCCAGCAGCGTACCCCGACAGGGAGGCACAGATACGCAGTATTTT. The chain links TRBV5-1 to TRBJ2-3; 7 bases are shared with TRBD1. Trimming cost V 4 bases and J 1 base; bases outside gene matches: 9. CDR1 and CDR2 from the germline V gene are SGHRS and YFSETQ. The CDR3 runs to 16 residues.

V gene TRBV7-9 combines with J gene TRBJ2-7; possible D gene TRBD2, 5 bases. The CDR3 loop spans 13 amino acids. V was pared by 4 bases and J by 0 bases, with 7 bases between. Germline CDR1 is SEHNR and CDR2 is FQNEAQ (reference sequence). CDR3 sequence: CASSSEASYEQYF. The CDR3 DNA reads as TGTGCCAGCAGCTCGGAGGCCTCCTACGAGCAGTACTTC.

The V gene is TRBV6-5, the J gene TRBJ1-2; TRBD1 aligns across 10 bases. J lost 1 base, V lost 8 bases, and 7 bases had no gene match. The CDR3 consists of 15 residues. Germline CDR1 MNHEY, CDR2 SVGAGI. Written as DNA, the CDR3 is TGTGCCAGCTGTCGGGACAGGGGAAGTAACTATGGCTACACCTTC. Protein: CASCRDRGSNYGYTF.